This T cell receptor beta chain was identified in a study of human T cells and chemical hapten exposure. Each CDR3 protein gets one entry after TCRdb re-called the RACE reads with MiXCR. Seen here are tens of thousands of distinct CDR3 sequences, around 12% observed once, and the top ten hold 4.5% to 7%. Time point here: pre-sensitization, week 0. Documented treatment: therapeutic diphenylcyclopropenone sensitization with weekly scalp DPC. Blood draws came before every patch-test application. Unfractionated whole blood was the source of the extracted total RNA. The study's findings and limits: The number of TCRs over 1 in 1000 frequency stayed unchanged after DPC.

Per the germline V gene, CDR1 is SNHLY and CDR2 is FYNNEI. Trimming pared 7 bases from V and 1 base from J, leaving 17 bases between. This CDR3 contains 15 residues. This clonotype has at least ten counts. Its specificity is not known. The sample here was whole blood, taken in connection with sensitization to the hapten diphenylcyclopropenone (DPC). The receptor was isolated from a woman aged 25-40 years with alopecia areata. Some clones in this sample may be carry-over from other donors' samples. This chain uses TRBV2 with TRBJ2-7, with D hard to call. CDR3 in DNA: TGTGCCAGCAAAGAGGACCATGACGGGTCCTACGAGCAGTACTTC. Translation: CASKEDHDGSYEQYF.